This T cell receptor (beta chain) was observed in a study of blood T cell repertoires in COVID-19. Repertoires were generated with immunoSEQ multiplex PCR, while TCRdb's copy carries only in-frame clones and drops some. The sample carries around 67,000 clones, around 82% recorded once. The CDR3 contains 14 residues. Germline CDR1 and CDR2: MNHEY and SVGAGI. Trimming took 8 bases from V and 8 from J; bases not matched to a gene: 12. The table lists this clone with a count of one. This receptor was obtained from a man over 45 with active COVID-19. The sample taken for sequencing was peripheral blood. J is TRBJ2-1 and V is TRBV6-5; TRBD2 aligns across 7 bases. The CDR3 reads CASGRERDVYEQFF. The CDR3 DNA sequence: TGTGCCAGCGGGAGGGAGCGGGACGTCTATGAGCAGTTCTTC.